A single sample gave rise to the 22 T cell receptor beta chains below, sequenced in a study of cytomegalovirus exposure and HLA in healthy donors. PCR was performed using 60 Vbeta and 13 Jbeta primers. Libraries were prepared by immunoSEQ multiplex PCR; TCRdb keeps only in-frame clonotypes and omits some of them. The sample contains approximately 100,000 clones, roughly 75% of which appear only once. The sample comprised PBMCs. The receptor set was obtained from a male donor in good health and CMV-seropositive.

The V call is TRBV5-1, the J call TRBJ2-3; 11 bases map to TRBD2. Germline V CDR1 and CDR2: SGHRS, YFSETQ. This CDR3 spans 16 amino acids. V lost 6 bases, J lost 1 base, and 7 bases stayed unmatched. This chain's CDR3 is CASKASGGSGTDTQYF. The CDR3 bases are TGCGCCAGCAAGGCTAGCGGGGGGTCGGGCACAGATACGCAGTATTTT.

The J gene is TRBJ1-6, the V gene TRBV28; no definite D call. With 1 base removed from V and 5 bases from J, the gap between germline ends came to 9 bases. This CDR3 is 15 amino acids long. The germline gives CDR1 MDHEN, CDR2 SYDVKM. The DNA for the CDR3 is TGTGCCAGCAGTTTATTGGCGGGTAATAATTCACCCCTCCACTTT. This gives the protein CASSLLAGNNSPLHF.

This clone was counted only a few times. V usage is TRBV7-9 and J usage is TRBJ2-3, with TRBD2 matching over 14 bases. With 5 bases clipped from V and 4 bases from J, the junction kept 14 bases outside the gene matches. Germline-derived CDR1 and CDR2 are SEHNR and FQNEAQ (reference sequence). The CDR3 covers 19 residues. CDR3 protein: CASSRKTGLAGADADTQYF. DNA of the CDR3: TGTGCCAGCAGCAGAAAAACGGGACTAGCGGGGGCCGACGCAGATACGCAGTATTTT.

The DNA for the CDR3 is TGTGCCAGCAGCTTGGGACTGCCTGCGCAGTATTTT. Amino acids: CASSLGLPAQYF. This rearrangement joins TRBV5-8 to TRBJ2-3; D is uncertain. The CDR3 consists of 12 residues. V dropped 0 bases and J dropped 10 bases, with 9 bases sitting between them. Germline CDR1 reads SGHTS; CDR2 reads YDEGEE.

The chain has TRBV5-4 and TRBJ1-3; maybe TRBD1 (5 bases). The V gene's germline CDR1 is SGHNT and CDR2 YYREEE (reference sequence). The CDR3 covers 15 residues. Trimming shortened V by 7 bases and J by 0 bases, and 14 bases separated the two germline ends. CDR3 sequence (DNA): TGTGCCAGCCACCGCGGACACTCCTCTGGAAACACCATATATTTT. Residues: CASHRGHSSGNTIYF.

The J gene is TRBJ2-1, the V gene TRBV15; tentative D call: TRBD2 (7 bases). Trimming left V 4 bases short and J 8 bases short, with 18 bases between. CDR1 is LNHNV and CDR2 is YYDKDF in the germline V gene (reference sequence). This CDR3 has 15 residues. The CDR3 nucleotides read TGTGCCACCAGCAAAGGGGGGGGTCCCATCTATGAGCAGTTCTTC. Protein: CATSKGGGPIYEQFF. The full variable domain, its missing parts supplied by reference TRBV15 and TRBJ2-1, is DAMVIQNPRYQVTQFGKPVTLSCSQTLNHNVMYWYQQKSSQAPKLLFHYYDKDFNNEADTPDNFQSRRPNTSFCFLDIRSPGLGDTAMYLCATSKGGGPIYEQFFGPGTRLTVL.

The chain has TRBV6-5 and TRBJ2-7, with D maybe TRBD1 (6 bases). This CDR3 comprises 15 residues. Per germline, CDR1 MNHEY and CDR2 SVGAGI. V lost 0 bases, J lost 7 bases, and 16 bases lay in between. The CDR3 DNA reads as TGTGCCAGCAGTTACTCGTGGGGGCAACCGGATGAGCAGTACTTC. This gives the protein CASSYSWGQPDEQYF.

The V gene is TRBV4-1, the J gene TRBJ2-7; D call uncertain. This CDR3 is built from 13 residues. Trimming took off 1 base at V and 3 bases at J, with 7 bases between the two ends. Germline V gives CDR1 MGHRA, CDR2 YSYEKL. The CDR3 protein is CASSQAYFYEQYF. CDR3 nucleotides: TGCGCCAGCAGCCAAGCTTACTTCTACGAGCAGTACTTC.

V and J are TRBV5-4 and TRBJ2-3; D possibly corresponds to TRBD1 (7 bases). Germline V gene sequence: CDR1 SGHNT, CDR2 YYREEE (reference sequence). Between the trimmed V and J ends, which lost 6 bases and 2 bases, there was a span of 19 bases. The length of the CDR3 is 16 residues. CDR3 sequence reads: CASTNPTGRSTDTQYF. The CDR3, as DNA: TGTGCCAGCACCAATCCGACAGGGAGGTCCACAGATACGCAGTATTTT.

Note on this clone: A junction boundary mismatches the germline segment, possibly from a read error. The chain couples TRBV7-3 to TRBJ2-1, with 10 bases fitting TRBD1. There are 13 residues in the CDR3. In germline, CDR1 is SGHTA, CDR2 FQGTGA. CDR3: CASSPGQGRLSIF. In DNA form, the CDR3 reads TGTGCCAGCAGCCCGGGACAGGGGAGGCTTTCGATCTTC.

J is TRBJ1-2 and V is TRBV7-9, with 8 positions matching TRBD1. Trimming took 2 bases from V and 6 from J; bases not matched to a gene: 8. The CDR3 has 15 amino acids. Per germline, CDR1 SEHNR and CDR2 FQNEAQ (reference sequence). DNA for the CDR3: TGTGCCAGCAGCTTAATTGACAGGGGAGGCGATGGCTACACCTTC. Translating it yields CASSLIDRGGDGYTF. Together with reference TRBV7-9 and TRBJ1-2, the CDR3 gives the full variable domain: DTGVSQNPRHKITKRGQNVTFRCDPISEHNRLYWYRQTLGQGPEFLTYFQNEAQLEKSRLLSDRFSAERPKGSFSTLEIQRTEQGDSAMYLCASSLIDRGGDGYTFGSGTRLTVV.

The genes are TRBV28 and TRBJ2-6; D is unclear. This CDR3 has 14 residues. V was pared by 5 bases and J by 2 bases, with 7 bases between. Germline V lookup: CDR1 MDHEN, CDR2 SYDVKM. CDR3 nucleotide sequence: TGTGCCAGCAGTCCCTTCCCTGGGGCCAACGTCCTGACTTTC. Translation: CASSPFPGANVLTF.

To note about this clone: One end of the junction fails to match germline, which may point to a read error. The J gene is TRBJ1-4, the V gene TRBV5-6; 8 bases are a match to TRBD1. The CDR3 spans 14 residues. The V gene's germline CDR1 is SGHDT and CDR2 YYEEEE. The CDR3 reads CASSPFTGGGTAVF. In DNA form, the CDR3 reads TGTGCCAGCAGCCCTTTCACAGGGGGGGGGACAGCTGTTTTT.

This clone is a singleton in its sample. The CDR3 coding sequence is TGTGCCAGCAGTTTGGCCGGGACAGGGGGCAATGGCCAGTACTTC. Amino acid sequence: CASSLAGTGGNGQYF. This rearrangement joins TRBV7-9 to TRBJ2-7, with 12 bases identical to TRBD1. V shed 6 bases and J 10 bases; nucleotides not matched to a gene: 13. This CDR3 contains 15 residues. Germline CDR1 is SEHNR and CDR2 is FQNEAQ (reference sequence).

The rearrangement links TRBV18 to TRBJ1-5; 7 bases are a match to TRBD1. Germline lookup yields CDR1 KGHSH and CDR2 LQKENI. There are 13 residues in the CDR3. V lost 6 bases and J lost 3; bases outside the gene matches: 2. The CDR3 coding sequence is TGTGCCAGCTCCGGACAGGACAATCAGCCCCAGCATTTT. Residues: CASSGQDNQPQHF.

This clone has only one observation. The V call is TRBV19, the J call TRBJ2-7, with 10 nucleotides matching TRBD1. Losses at the gene ends were 6 bases for V and 3 bases for J; bases not matched to a gene: 5. This CDR3 region has 14 residues. Germline V lookup: CDR1 LNHDA, CDR2 SQIVND (reference sequence). CDR3 amino acids: CASSSGTGVYEQYF. The CDR3 nucleotides read TGTGCCAGTAGCTCCGGGACAGGGGTCTACGAGCAGTACTTC.

This clone has a handful of counts. J is TRBJ2-1 and V is TRBV9, with 9 bases that match TRBD2. Germline V lookup: CDR1 SGDLS, CDR2 YYNGEE. This CDR3 is built from 13 residues. J was trimmed by 13 bases and V by 3 bases; bases with no gene match: 8. The CDR3 bases are TGTGCCAGCAGCGGGCCGACTAGCGGCGACCAGTTCTTC. This encodes CASSGPTSGDQFF.

This rearrangement joins TRBV28 to TRBJ1-2; weak D call: TRBD1 (5 bases). Per the germline V gene, CDR1 is MDHEN and CDR2 is SYDVKM. V shed 5 bases and J shed 4 bases, with 14 bases lying between them. The CDR3 runs to 14 residues. This CDR3 reads CASSPTEPGYGYTF. The CDR3, as DNA: TGTGCCAGCAGTCCGACAGAACCCGGCTATGGCTACACCTTC.

The chain joins TRBV10-3 to TRBJ1-2; D not resolved. Germline CDR1 and CDR2: ENHRY and SYGVKD. V lost 4 bases to trimming and J lost 5 bases, with 14 bases between them. The CDR3 extends over 14 amino acids. As DNA, the CDR3 is TGTGCCATCAGTGGATCCCAGTCCGAATATGGCTACACCTTC. It translates to CAISGSQSEYGYTF.

The CDR3 sequence: CASSQGWSSYEQYF. The CDR3 DNA sequence: TGCGCCAGCAGCCAAGGCTGGAGCTCCTACGAGCAGTACTTC. The V and J genes are TRBV4-3 and TRBJ2-7; D uncertain. The germline CDR1 and CDR2 sequences are LGHNA and YSLEER. The CDR3 is made up of 14 amino acids. Trimming took 1 base from V and 0 from J, leaving 7 bases between them.

This clone was seen more than once but under ten times. V is TRBV5-4 and J is TRBJ1-4, with D perhaps matching TRBD1 (6 bases). The CDR3 extends over 14 amino acids. V shed 3 bases and J shed 0 bases, with 6 bases lying between them. The V gene's germline CDR1 is SGHNT and CDR2 YYREEE (reference sequence). CDR3 nucleotides: TGTGCCAGCAGCTCAGGGGCAACTAATGAAAAACTGTTTTTT. Its protein is CASSSGATNEKLFF.

CDR3 in amino acids: CASSQGGQGAGDTQYF. CDR3 nucleotide sequence: TGCGCCAGCAGTCAGGGAGGGCAGGGGGCTGGAGATACGCAGTATTTT. The chain recombines TRBV23-1 with TRBJ2-3, with D maybe TRBD1 (8 bases). TRBV23-1 falls under the ORF class, with uncertain function. The CDR3 covers 16 residues. V was cut by 3 bases and J by 5 bases, with 18 bases left in between.